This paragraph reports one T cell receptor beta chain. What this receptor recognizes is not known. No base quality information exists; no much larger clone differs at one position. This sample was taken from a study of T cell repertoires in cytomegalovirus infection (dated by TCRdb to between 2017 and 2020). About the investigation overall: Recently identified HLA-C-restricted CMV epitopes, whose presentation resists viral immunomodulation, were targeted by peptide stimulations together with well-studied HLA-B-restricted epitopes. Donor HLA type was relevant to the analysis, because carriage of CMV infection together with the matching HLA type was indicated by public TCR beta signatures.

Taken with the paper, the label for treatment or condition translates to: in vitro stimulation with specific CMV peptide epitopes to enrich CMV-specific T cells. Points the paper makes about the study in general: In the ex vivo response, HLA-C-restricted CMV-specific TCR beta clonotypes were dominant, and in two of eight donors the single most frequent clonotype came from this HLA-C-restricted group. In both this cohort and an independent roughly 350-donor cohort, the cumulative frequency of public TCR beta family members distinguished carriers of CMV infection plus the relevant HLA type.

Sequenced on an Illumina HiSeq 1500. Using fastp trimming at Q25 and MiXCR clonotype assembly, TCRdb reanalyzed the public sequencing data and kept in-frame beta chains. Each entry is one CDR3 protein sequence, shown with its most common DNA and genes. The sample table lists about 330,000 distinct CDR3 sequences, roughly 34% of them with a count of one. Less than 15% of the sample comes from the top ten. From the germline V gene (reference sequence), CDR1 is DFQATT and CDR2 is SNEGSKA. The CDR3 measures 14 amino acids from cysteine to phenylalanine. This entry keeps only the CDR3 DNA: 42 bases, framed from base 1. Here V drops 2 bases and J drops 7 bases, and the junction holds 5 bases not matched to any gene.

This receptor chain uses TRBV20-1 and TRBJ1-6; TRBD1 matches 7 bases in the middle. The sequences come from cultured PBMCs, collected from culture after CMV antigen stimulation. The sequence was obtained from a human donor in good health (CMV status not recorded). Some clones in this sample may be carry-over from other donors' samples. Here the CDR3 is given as CSARSTGKNSPLHF. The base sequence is TGCAGTGCTAGATCGACAGGGAAGAATTCACCCCTCCACTTT.